A single sample gave rise to the 8 T cell receptor beta chains below, sequenced in a study of OX40 agonist ivuxolimab in advanced cancers. The protocol was immunoSEQ multiplex PCR, while the TCRdb copy is restricted to in-frame clones and leaves out a portion. The sample shows about 91,000 clones, 75% to 90% of them seen only once. The specimen comprised CD4+ or CD8+ T cells sorted from blood, sampled in a trial of the OX40 agonist ivuxolimab. These receptor sequences come from an adult with an advanced solid tumor such as melanoma, head and neck, liver or kidney cancer.

The rearrangement links TRBV28 to TRBJ1-5; D is uncertain. CDR3 length: 13 amino acids. V lost 3 bases and J 10 bases, leaving 13 bases between the germline ends. The germline V gene encodes CDR1 MDHEN and CDR2 SYDVKM. CDR3 DNA: TGTGCCAGCAGTTTTTCCCCCCTCGACCCCCAGCATTTT. This translates into CASSFSPLDPQHF.

This clone turned up a few times. The chain is built from TRBV2 and TRBJ2-2; the D is unclear. The germline V gene has CDR1 SNHLY and CDR2 FYNNEI. Deletions cut 7 bases from V and 5 bases from J, with 11 bases between. The CDR3 is 13 residues long. CDR3 protein: CASNARGTGELFF. In DNA form, the CDR3 reads TGTGCCAGCAATGCGCGTGGAACCGGGGAGCTGTTTTTT.

The chain employs TRBV27 and TRBJ2-1, with 7 bases lining up with TRBD2. From germline, CDR1 is MNHEY and CDR2 SMNVEV (reference sequence). V lost 5 bases to trimming and J lost 4 bases; unmatched junction nucleotides: 23. The CDR3 contains 20 residues. This CDR3 is CASSGFRGGGPAVAYNEQFF. The DNA for the CDR3 is TGTGCCAGCAGTGGATTCCGCGGCGGGGGACCCGCAGTGGCTTACAATGAGCAGTTCTTC.

The chain uses TRBV27 and TRBJ2-3; no definite D call. Trimming took off 6 bases at V and 1 base at J, with 11 bases between the two ends. The germline V gene has CDR1 MNHEY and CDR2 SMNVEV (reference sequence). The CDR3 runs 14 residues. DNA for the CDR3: TGTGCCAGCAGGTCCGACGAGCGCACAGATACGCAGTATTTT. It yields the protein CASRSDERTDTQYF.

The chain links TRBV18 to TRBJ2-3; 9 bases are a match to TRBD2. This CDR3 is built from 14 residues. The junction had 3 bases not matched to a gene; V was cut back by 2 bases and J by 6 bases. CDR1 and CDR2 (germline): KGHSH, LQKENI. CDR3 in amino acids: CASSPGTSPDTQYF. CDR3 in DNA: TGTGCCAGCTCACCAGGGACTAGCCCCGATACGCAGTATTTT.

The chain recombines TRBV29-1 with TRBJ1-2; D might be TRBD1 (5 bases). Between the trimmed V and J ends, which lost 2 bases and 4 bases, there was a span of 14 bases. Germline V gives CDR1 SQVTM, CDR2 ANQGSEA. This CDR3 region has 14 residues. CDR3 region: CSVELVGAGYGYTF. In nucleotides, the CDR3 is TGCAGCGTTGAATTGGTAGGGGCTGGCTATGGCTACACCTTC.

The CDR3 protein is CASSLSHFGYQPQHF. CDR3 sequence (DNA): TGTGCCAGCAGCTTATCCCACTTCGGTTATCAGCCCCAGCATTTT. The V and J genes are TRBV7-3 and TRBJ1-5; D ambiguous. Between the trimmed V and J ends, which lost 2 bases and 5 bases, there was a span of 13 bases. The CDR3 consists of 15 residues. The germline gives CDR1 SGHTA, CDR2 FQGTGA.

This clone has a single count. The rearrangement joins TRBV5-1 to TRBJ2-1, with 8 bases aligning to TRBD2. Trimming took 0 bases from V and 8 from J; bases not matched to a gene: 4. CDR3 size: 14 residues. CDR1 SGHRS and CDR2 YFSETQ come from the germline V gene. Here the CDR3 reads CASSLELAGYEQFF. DNA for the CDR3: TGCGCCAGCAGCTTGGAGTTAGCGGGGTATGAGCAGTTCTTC.